Following are 27 T cell receptor beta chains from one sample sequenced in a study of T cell repertoires in cytomegalovirus infection. TCRdb passed the reads through MiXCR, listing each CDR3 protein once. The data show hundreds of thousands of distinct CDR3 sequences, roughly 30% seen once. Their recognized antigens are unknown. The sequencing used cultured CD8+ T cells from PBMCs, collected from culture after CMV antigen stimulation. The receptors derive from a human donor in good health (CMV status not recorded). Some clones in this sample may be carry-over from other donors' samples.

V and J are TRBV12-3 or TRBV12-4 and TRBJ1-1; 8 bases are shared with TRBD1. V lost 10 bases, J lost 4 bases, and 8 bases stayed unmatched. The CDR3 contains 13 residues. The CDR3, as DNA: TGTGCCAACAGCGTCGGACAGGGCACTGAAGCTTTCTTT. Translation gives CANSVGQGTEAFF.

The chain uses TRBV4-1 and TRBJ1-2, with D perhaps matching TRBD1 (5 bases). The V end was cut by 6 bases, the J end by 4 bases, with 18 bases between. This CDR3 has 15 residues. Germline assignment: CDR1 MGHRA and CDR2 YSYEKL. The CDR3 reads CASRAMEGRSYGYTF. In nucleotides, the CDR3 is TGCGCCAGCAGGGCGATGGAGGGGCGATCCTATGGCTACACCTTC.

V is TRBV10-3 and J is TRBJ1-2; 8 bases match TRBD1. Germline V CDR1 and CDR2: ENHRY, SYGVKD. The CDR3 loop spans 17 amino acids. Trimming took 3 bases from V and 2 from J; bases not matched to a gene: 11. CDR3 region: CAISDLFKTGGNYGYTF. DNA of the CDR3: TGTGCCATCAGTGACCTCTTCAAAACAGGGGGGAACTATGGCTACACCTTC.

Notes on this clonotype: Germline is not matched at one junction end, which may reflect a read error. The rearrangement links TRBV6-6 to TRBJ1-5, with TRBD1 identical over 8 bases. The CDR3 runs 15 residues. Germline assignment: CDR1 MNHNY and CDR2 SVGAGI (reference sequence). The CDR3 region is CVSSRDRGIGQPQHF. CDR3 nucleotide sequence: TGTGTCAGCAGTCGCGACAGGGGTATTGGGCAGCCCCAGCATTTT.

This clonotype was seen more than once but under ten times. V usage is TRBV20-1 and J usage is TRBJ2-3; D perhaps matches TRBD1 (6 bases). CDR1 and CDR2 from the germline V gene are DFQATT and SNEGSKA (reference sequence). Trimming pared 4 bases from V and 6 bases from J, leaving 14 bases between. The length of the CDR3 is 13 residues. CDR3 DNA: TGCAGTGCTAAGGACAGCCCCACGGATACGCAGTATTTT. The encoded protein is CSAKDSPTDTQYF.

This clonotype was found a few times. The chain combines TRBV7-6 with TRBJ2-3; D might be TRBD1 (5 bases). The CDR3 runs to 14 residues. Germline CDR1 SGHVS, CDR2 FNYEAQ. With 2 bases removed from V and 6 bases from J, the gap between germline ends came to 12 bases. DNA of the CDR3: TGTGCCAGCAGCTTACAGGGAATCAGGGATACGCAGTATTTT. Residues: CASSLQGIRDTQYF.

The chain carries TRBV20-1 and TRBJ1-2; no clear D. The CDR3 is 11 amino acids. Germline V gives CDR1 DFQATT, CDR2 SNEGSKA (reference sequence). Trimming stripped 6 bases from V and 6 bases from J, with 11 bases between. CDR3 region: CSAMPANGYTF. The CDR3 bases are TGCAGTGCCATGCCCGCGAATGGCTACACCTTC.

The rearrangement uses TRBV29-1 and TRBJ2-7; 7 bases agree with TRBD1. CDR3 length equals 14 residues. CDR1 and CDR2 from the germline V gene are SQVTM and ANQGSEA. V gave up 7 bases and J gave up 1 base; unmatched junction bases: 10. The CDR3 protein is CSAWDSDASYEQYF. The CDR3, as DNA: TGCAGCGCCTGGGACAGTGATGCGTCCTACGAGCAGTACTTC.

This clonotype was counted between two and nine times. J is TRBJ2-4 and V is TRBV15; 7 bases map to TRBD2. The CDR3 runs to 15 residues. The V gene end was trimmed by 5 bases and the J gene end by 3 bases; junction bases not matched to a gene: 7. CDR1 LNHNV and CDR2 YYDKDF come from the germline V gene (reference sequence). This CDR3 is CATSGRLAVKNIQYF. CDR3 nucleotides: TGTGCCACCAGCGGGAGGCTAGCGGTCAAAAACATTCAGTACTTC.

The table lists this clonotype with a few counts. J is TRBJ1-2 and V is TRBV7-8; D call uncertain. The CDR3 runs 14 residues. The V end lost 3 bases, the J end lost 5 bases, and 13 bases lay between the germline ends. CDR1 is SGHVS and CDR2 is FQNEAQ in the germline V gene. The DNA of the CDR3 is TGTGCCAGCAGCTTGCGGGCCGCTGGGTATGGCTACACCTTC. It translates to CASSLRAAGYGYTF.

The chain uses TRBV29-1 and TRBJ2-5; D ambiguous. This CDR3 spans 17 amino acids. Between the trimmed V and J ends, which lost 2 bases and 5 bases, there was a span of 24 bases. Germline V gene lookup returns CDR1 SQVTM and CDR2 ANQGSEA. The DNA for the CDR3 is TGCAGCGTTGAACATCCGACGGATAACTACTCCGGGGAGACCCAGTACTTC. Encoded protein: CSVEHPTDNYSGETQYF.

This clonotype occurred a few times. The CDR3 bases are TGTGCCATCAAGTCTAACACTGAAGCTTTCTTT. Translated, it gives CAIKSNTEAFF. V usage is TRBV10-3 and J usage is TRBJ1-1; no clear D gene. The CDR3 is 11 residues long. V was clipped by 7 bases and J by 2 bases, with 5 bases between them. Germline assignment: CDR1 ENHRY and CDR2 SYGVKD.

This clonotype showed up just a few times. The V gene is TRBV7-6, the J gene TRBJ2-2; 8 bases match TRBD1. The CDR3 runs 15 residues. Germline V gene data show CDR1 as SGHVS and CDR2 as FNYEAQ. V lost 7 bases, J lost 4 bases, and 8 bases stayed unmatched. Written as DNA, the CDR3 is TGTGCCAGCATCCCGACAGGGGATGCCACCGGGGAGCTGTTTTTT. Protein sequence: CASIPTGDATGELFF. The full variable domain, rest sourced from reference TRBV7-6 and TRBJ2-2, is GAGVSQSPRYKVTKRGQDVALRCDPISGHVSLYWYRQALGQGPEFLTYFNYEAQQDKSGLPNDRFSAERPEGSISTLTIQRTEQRDSAMYRCASIPTGDATGELFFGEGSRLTVL.

This clonotype appeared many times. The CDR3 sequence: CASSEWDRAGQTQYF. As DNA, the CDR3 is TGTGCCAGCAGCGAGTGGGACAGGGCGGGGCAGACCCAGTACTTC. V and J are TRBV7-8 and TRBJ2-5, with 9 bases fitting TRBD1. Trimming took 5 bases from V and 6 from J; bases not matched to a gene: 10. There are 15 residues in the CDR3. Germline V gene sequence: CDR1 SGHVS, CDR2 FQNEAQ.

This clonotype has ten or more counts. This chain links TRBV10-3 with TRBJ1-2; tentative D call: TRBD1 (6 bases). This CDR3 comprises 16 residues. Germline lookup yields CDR1 ENHRY and CDR2 SYGVKD. V gave up 4 bases and J gave up 8 bases, with 23 bases separating them. The CDR3 sequence is CAISVRDKQARVGYTF. For the CDR3, the DNA is TGTGCCATCAGTGTCCGGGACAAACAAGCAAGGGTGGGCTACACCTTC.

This chain joins TRBV27 and TRBJ1-1; a weak D match, TRBD1 (6 bases). CDR1 and CDR2 from the germline V gene are MNHEY and SMNVEV (reference sequence). Trimming removed 3 bases at V and 0 bases at J, with 14 bases between. The CDR3 totals 16 residues. In DNA, the CDR3 is TGTGCCAGCAGTTTTCTACAGGGTTTGGTGAACACTGAAGCTTTCTTT. Amino acids: CASSFLQGLVNTEAFF.

The J gene is TRBJ2-3, the V gene TRBV3-1, with D perhaps assigned TRBD1 or TRBD2 (5 bases each). CDR3 length: 17 residues. V was pared by 0 bases and J by 6 bases, with 19 bases between. Germline V gene lookup returns CDR1 LGHDT and CDR2 YNNKEL (reference sequence). CDR3 coding DNA: TGTGCCAGCAGCCAAGATTTCCCCACTTCGGGACCTGATACGCAGTATTTT. This codes for CASSQDFPTSGPDTQYF.

This clonotype has at least ten counts. J is TRBJ2-3 and V is TRBV28, with a tentative D call TRBD2 (6 bases). V was clipped by 3 bases and J by 2 bases, with 18 bases between them. Germline V gene data show CDR1 as MDHEN and CDR2 as SYDVKM. The CDR3 is 17 amino acids. The chain's CDR3 is CASSFGLGGSNTDTQYF. CDR3 coding DNA: TGTGCCAGCAGTTTCGGTCTTGGGGGGTCGAACACAGATACGCAGTATTTT. The whole variable domain, remainder taken from reference TRBV28 and TRBJ2-3, is DVKVTQSSRYLVKRTGEKVFLECVQDMDHENMFWYRQDPGLGLRLIYFSYDVKMKEKGDIPEGYSVSREKKERFSLILESASTNQTSMYLCASSFGLGGSNTDTQYFGPGTRLTVL.

As for this clonotype: This may be a read error: a much more frequent sequence differs by one nucleotide. The gene calls are TRBV7-6 and TRBJ2-3; D is ambiguous. The CDR3 spans 18 residues. With 4 bases removed from V and 1 base from J, the gap between germline ends came to 21 bases. From germline, CDR1 is SGHVS and CDR2 FNYEAQ. The CDR3 DNA sequence: TGTGCCAGCAGCTCCGACAAGACCCTTGGGAAAGGCACAGATACGCAGTATTTT. Residues: CASSSDKTLGKGTDTQYF. Full variable domain (missing parts from reference TRBV7-6 and TRBJ2-3): GAGVSQSPRYKVTKRGQDVALRCDPISGHVSLYWYRQALGQGPEFLTYFNYEAQQDKSGLPNDRFSAERPEGSISTLTIQRTEQRDSAMYRCASSSDKTLGKGTDTQYFGPGTRLTVL.

The chain uses TRBV10-1 and TRBJ1-1; D not resolved. This CDR3 is built from 14 residues. Germline V lookup: CDR1 WNHNN, CDR2 SYGVQD (reference sequence). V lost 6 bases, J lost 8 bases, and 19 bases lay in between. The CDR3 nucleotides are TGCGCCAGCAGCGAGCAGCGCGGCCCCGAAGAAGCTTTCTTT. It encodes CASSEQRGPEEAFF.

The chain has TRBV6-6 and TRBJ1-2; D is possibly TRBD1 (5 bases). Germline CDR1 is MNHNY and CDR2 is SVGAGI (reference sequence). CDR3 length: 13 amino acids. CDR3 DNA: TGTACCACCCTTCGAGGGGTCAACTATGGCTACACCTTC. It specifies CTTLRGVNYGYTF.

CDR3 nucleotide sequence: TGCGCCAGCAGTGAGCTCAGGGCCCTGAACACCGGGGAGCTGTTTTTT. This gives the protein CASSELRALNTGELFF. The V gene is TRBV10-2, the J gene TRBJ2-2, with D tentatively TRBD1 (5 bases). This CDR3 spans 16 amino acids. V lost 2 bases to trimming and J lost 1 base, with 11 bases between them. Germline V gives CDR1 WSHSY, CDR2 SAAADI.

This clonotype was counted a few times. The chain joins TRBV12-5 to TRBJ2-1; 7 nucleotides align to TRBD2. Germline CDR1 and CDR2: LGHNT and FRNRAP. This CDR3 has 17 residues. Germline trimming cut 7 bases from V and 4 bases from J; bases unmatched to any gene: 16. The chain's CDR3 is CASAQPLSGGPYNEQFF. The CDR3, as DNA: TGTGCTAGTGCCCAACCCTTGTCGGGGGGTCCTTACAATGAGCAGTTCTTC.

Comment on this clonotype: Given a much more abundant clone one base away, this may be a read error. The chain couples TRBV7-8 to TRBJ2-1; 10 bases agree with TRBD2. The CDR3 is 15 amino acids. Germline V gene lookup returns CDR1 SGHVS and CDR2 FQNEAQ. V lost 7 bases and J lost 10; bases outside the gene matches: 13. The CDR3 reads CASNTDGTSALEQFF. The CDR3 bases are TGTGCCAGCAACACGGACGGGACTAGCGCCCTGGAGCAGTTCTTC.

Only a few counts were recorded for this clonotype. Relative to the germline gene, one junction end is altered; a read error may explain this. This chain joins TRBV7-2 and TRBJ1-1; no firm D call. Germline CDR1 is SGHTA and CDR2 is FQGNSA. The CDR3 sequence is 15 residues long. The CDR3 DNA sequence: TGTGCCAGCAGCTTAGGGACGCCTTGGAGCACTGAAGCTTTCTTC. This gives the protein CASSLGTPWSTEAFF.

This clonotype was seen at least ten times. The chain joins TRBV12-3 or TRBV12-4 to TRBJ1-1; D is possibly TRBD1 (5 bases). The CDR3 totals 14 residues. V shed 6 bases and J shed 1 base, with 12 bases lying between them. CDR3 sequence reads: CASSLAGPNTEAFF. In DNA, the CDR3 is TGTGCCAGCAGCTTGGCAGGGCCGAACACTGAAGCTTTCTTT.

In its sample, this clonotype was seen a few times. It may be a read error: a sequence one base away is much more abundant. This chain links TRBV6-2 or TRBV6-3 with TRBJ1-2, with D hard to call. This CDR3 contains 13 residues. Germline values: CDR1 MNHEY, CDR2 SVGEGT. V lost 5 bases to trimming and J lost 4 bases, with 11 bases between them. CDR3 region: CASSPGSSYGYTF. CDR3 bases: TGTGCCAGCAGTCCCGGTTCCAGCTATGGCTACACCTTC.